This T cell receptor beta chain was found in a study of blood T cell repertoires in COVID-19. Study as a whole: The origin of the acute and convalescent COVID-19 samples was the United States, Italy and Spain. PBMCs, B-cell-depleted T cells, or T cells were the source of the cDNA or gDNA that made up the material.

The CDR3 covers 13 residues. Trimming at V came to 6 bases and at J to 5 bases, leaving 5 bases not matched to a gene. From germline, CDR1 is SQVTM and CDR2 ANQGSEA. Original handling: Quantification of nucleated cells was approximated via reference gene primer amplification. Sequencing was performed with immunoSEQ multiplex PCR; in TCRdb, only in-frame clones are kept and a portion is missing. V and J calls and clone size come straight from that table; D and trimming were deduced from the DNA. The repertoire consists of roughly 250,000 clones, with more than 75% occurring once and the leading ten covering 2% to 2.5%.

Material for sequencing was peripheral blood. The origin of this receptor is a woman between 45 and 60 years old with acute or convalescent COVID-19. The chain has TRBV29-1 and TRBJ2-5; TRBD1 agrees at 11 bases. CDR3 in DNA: TGCAGCGTCGGAGGACAGGGGGCCGAGACCCAGTACTTC. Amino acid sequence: CSVGGQGAETQYF.